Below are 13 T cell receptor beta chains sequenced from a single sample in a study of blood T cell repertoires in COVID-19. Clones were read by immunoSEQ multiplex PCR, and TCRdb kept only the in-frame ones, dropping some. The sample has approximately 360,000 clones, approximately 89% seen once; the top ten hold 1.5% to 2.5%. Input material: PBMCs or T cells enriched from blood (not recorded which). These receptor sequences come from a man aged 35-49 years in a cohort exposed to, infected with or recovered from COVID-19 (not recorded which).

CDR3 in DNA: TGTGCCAGCAGTTCGGAGACTAGCGTCGGTGAGCAGTTCTTC. Its protein is CASSSETSVGEQFF. The J gene is TRBJ2-1, the V gene TRBV2, with 8 bases identical to TRBD2. The CDR3 totals 14 residues. CDR1 SNHLY and CDR2 FYNNEI come from the germline V gene. After removal of 5 bases from V and 9 bases from J, the junction contained 9 bases not matched to a gene.

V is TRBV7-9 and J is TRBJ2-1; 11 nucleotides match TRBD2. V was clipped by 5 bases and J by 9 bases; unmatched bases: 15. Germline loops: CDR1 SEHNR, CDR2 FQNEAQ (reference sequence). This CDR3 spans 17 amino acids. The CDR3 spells CASSPGTSGKGGGEQFF. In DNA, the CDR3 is TGTGCCAGCAGCCCTGGGACTAGCGGCAAAGGGGGTGGTGAGCAGTTCTTC.

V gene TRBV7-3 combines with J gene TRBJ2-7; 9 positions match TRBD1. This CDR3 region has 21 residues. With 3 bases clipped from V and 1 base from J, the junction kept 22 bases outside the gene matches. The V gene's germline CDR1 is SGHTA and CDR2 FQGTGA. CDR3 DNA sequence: TGTGCCAGCAGCTTGAATGTGATGGACAGGGGCTGGGGGAGGCGTTCCTACGAGCAGTACTTC. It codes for CASSLNVMDRGWGRRSYEQYF.

The CDR3 loop reads CASSPRGGNQPQHF. For the CDR3, the DNA is TGTGCCAGCAGCCCTAGGGGGGGGAATCAGCCCCAGCATTTT. This rearrangement joins TRBV3-1 (or the pseudogene TRBV3-2) to TRBJ1-5, with a weak D call TRBD1 (6 bases). The germline V and J ends were trimmed by 4 bases and 4 bases, with 11 bases remaining between them. Germline V gene data show CDR1 as LGHDT and CDR2 as YNNKEL (reference sequence). This CDR3 is 14 amino acids long.

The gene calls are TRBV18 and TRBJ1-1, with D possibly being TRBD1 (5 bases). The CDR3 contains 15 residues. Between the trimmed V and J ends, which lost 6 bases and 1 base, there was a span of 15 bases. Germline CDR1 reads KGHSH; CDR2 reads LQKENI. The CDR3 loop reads CASSPIQGWNTEAFF. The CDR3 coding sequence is TGTGCCAGCTCGCCGATCCAGGGATGGAACACTGAAGCTTTCTTT.

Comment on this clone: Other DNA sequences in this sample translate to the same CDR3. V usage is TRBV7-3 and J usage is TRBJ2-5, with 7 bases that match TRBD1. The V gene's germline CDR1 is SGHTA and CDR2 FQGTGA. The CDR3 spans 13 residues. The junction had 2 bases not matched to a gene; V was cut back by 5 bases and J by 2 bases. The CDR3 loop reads CASSRDSQETQYF. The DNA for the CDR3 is TGTGCCAGCAGCAGGGACAGTCAAGAGACCCAGTACTTC.

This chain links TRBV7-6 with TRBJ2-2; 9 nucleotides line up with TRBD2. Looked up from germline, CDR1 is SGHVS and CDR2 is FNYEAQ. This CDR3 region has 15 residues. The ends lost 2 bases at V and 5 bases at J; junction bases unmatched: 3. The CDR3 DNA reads TGTGCCAGCAGCTTATCCGGACTAGCGACCGGGGAGCTGTTTTTT. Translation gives CASSLSGLATGELFF.

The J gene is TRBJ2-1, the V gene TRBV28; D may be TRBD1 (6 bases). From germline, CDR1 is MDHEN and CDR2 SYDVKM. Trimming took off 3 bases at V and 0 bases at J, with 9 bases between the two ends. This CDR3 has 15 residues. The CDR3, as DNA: TGTGCCAGCAGTTTCACAGGGATCTCCTACAATGAGCAGTTCTTC. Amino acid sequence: CASSFTGISYNEQFF.

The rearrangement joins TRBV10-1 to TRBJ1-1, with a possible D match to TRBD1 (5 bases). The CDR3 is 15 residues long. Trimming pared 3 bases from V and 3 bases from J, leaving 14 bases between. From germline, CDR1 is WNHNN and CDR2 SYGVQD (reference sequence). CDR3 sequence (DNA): TGCGCCAGCAGTGATAAAGTAAGACAGCACACTGAAGCTTTCTTT. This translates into CASSDKVRQHTEAFF.

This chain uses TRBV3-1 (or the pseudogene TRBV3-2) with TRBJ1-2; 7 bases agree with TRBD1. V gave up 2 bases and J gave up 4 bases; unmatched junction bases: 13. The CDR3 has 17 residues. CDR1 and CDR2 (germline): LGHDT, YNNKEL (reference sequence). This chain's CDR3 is CASSQQRGRQGSYGYTF. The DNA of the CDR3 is TGTGCCAGCAGCCAACAACGGGGCCGACAGGGCAGCTATGGCTACACCTTC.

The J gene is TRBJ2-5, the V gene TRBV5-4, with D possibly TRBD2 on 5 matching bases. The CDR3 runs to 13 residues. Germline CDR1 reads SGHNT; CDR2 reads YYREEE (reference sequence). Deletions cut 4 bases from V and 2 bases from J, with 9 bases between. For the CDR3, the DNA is TGTGCCAGCAGCGCAAGGACTCAAGAGACCCAGTACTTC. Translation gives CASSARTQETQYF.

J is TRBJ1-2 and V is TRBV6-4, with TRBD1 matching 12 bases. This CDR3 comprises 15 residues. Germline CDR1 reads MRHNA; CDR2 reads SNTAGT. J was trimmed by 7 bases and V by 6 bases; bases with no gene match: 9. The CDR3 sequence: CASRIYSGQGAGYTF. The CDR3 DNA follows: TGTGCCAGCAGGATTTACTCGGGACAGGGGGCTGGCTACACCTTC.

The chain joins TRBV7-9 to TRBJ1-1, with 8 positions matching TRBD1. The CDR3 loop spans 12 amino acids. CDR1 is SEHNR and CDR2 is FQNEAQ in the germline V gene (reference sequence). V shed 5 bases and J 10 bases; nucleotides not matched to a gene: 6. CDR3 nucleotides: TGTGCCAGCAGCACACAACAGGGGGGAGCTTTCTTT. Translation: CASSTQQGGAFF. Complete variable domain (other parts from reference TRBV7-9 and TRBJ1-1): DTGVSQNPRHKITKRGQNVTFRCDPISEHNRLYWYRQTLGQGPEFLTYFQNEAQLEKSRLLSDRFSAERPKGSFSTLEIQRTEQGDSAMYLCASSTQQGGAFFGQGTRLTVV.